This TCR beta chain was obtained from a study of T cell responses to AZD1222 COVID-19 vaccine. Sequencing was performed with immunoSEQ multiplex PCR; in TCRdb, only in-frame clones are kept and a portion is missing. The table has 150,000 to 200,000 clones, around 88% seen once; the top ten hold roughly 10%. Points from the study as a whole: Among vaccine-associated CD4 TCRs, coverage spanned spike, with dominance at 160-218 and 743-854. When two AZD1222 doses had been given, Spike-specific TCR breadth and depth rose.

This clone was seen once. Its target is unknown. The CDR3 has 17 amino acids. Germline CDR1 is KGHSH and CDR2 is LQKENI. The V and J ends lost 8 bases and 0 bases, in that order; junction bases with no gene match: 12. Sample: peripheral blood, taken 28 days after the second AZD1222 dose. This chain uses TRBV18 with TRBJ1-3, with 8 bases lining up with TRBD1. This receptor was taken from an adult who received the AZD1222 COVID-19 vaccine. CDR3 sequence (DNA): TGTGCCAGCCTCCGGGCTGGGACAGGCCTCTCTGGAAACACCATATATTTT. Translating gives CASLRAGTGLSGNTIYF.